Reported below is one TCR beta chain. Its cognate antigen is unknown. The PCR had 60 Vbeta and 13 Jbeta primers. Profiled with immunoSEQ multiplex PCR; TCRdb holds only in-frame clones, not every one. This sample has 90,000 to 150,000 clones, with 77% found just once. The sample originates from a study of cytomegalovirus exposure and HLA in healthy donors. About the study: In an early release, HLA-typed donors contributed some 80 million unique TCR sequences.

Whole-study findings and limits: A later examination showed that TCR association rates differed by HLA locus, with DRB1 most and HLA-C fewest. Sequencing depth roughly uniform across donors was assumed in presence/absence analyses.

This CDR3 is 15 amino acids long. Germline-derived CDR1 and CDR2 are LNHDA and SQIVND (reference sequence). J gave up 5 bases and V 3 bases, and 9 bases lay outside the gene matches. The source material was PBMCs. The sequence was obtained from a young man in good health and CMV-seropositive. V usage is TRBV19 and J usage is TRBJ2-7; 8 bases map to TRBD1. The CDR3: CASSILRTGLHEQYF. CDR3 coding DNA: TGTGCCAGTAGTATCCTCCGGACAGGGCTCCACGAGCAGTACTTC.